The 20 T cell receptor beta chains below come from one sample, sequenced in a study of control samples from healthy donors and cancer patients (dated by TCRdb to 2018 to 2021). The protocol used for the library was the immunoSEQ multiplex PCR assay. Imported from immuneACCESS, the table was reduced by TCRdb to in-frame sequences with V and J called. These copies leave out some clones; in studies compared against another copy, an unresolved V gene accounts for under half, and the cause of the remainder is not known. The sample has roughly 150,000 clones on record, approximately 94% of them singletons. Roughly 5.7% of the sample is held by the ten biggest clonotypes. Sequencing was done on a sample of blood. These receptors originate from a man younger than 35 in good health.

The V and J genes are TRBV28 and TRBJ1-5; D uncertain. Germline V gives CDR1 MDHEN, CDR2 SYDVKM. Trimming took off 2 bases at V and 0 bases at J, with 8 bases between the two ends. The CDR3 has 15 residues. The CDR3: CASSLGPFSNQPQHF. The CDR3 DNA reads TGTGCCAGCAGTTTAGGGCCTTTTAGCAATCAGCCCCAGCATTTT.

V gene TRBV6-1 combines with J gene TRBJ2-7; no clear D. The germline V gene encodes CDR1 MNHNS and CDR2 SASEGT. The CDR3 sequence is 16 residues long. V gave up 3 bases and J gave up 5 bases, with 20 bases separating them. CDR3 amino acids: CASSDSGARPRDEQYF. In nucleotides, the CDR3 is TGTGCCAGCAGTGATTCAGGCGCCCGACCTCGGGACGAGCAGTACTTC.

This chain links TRBV27 with TRBJ1-2; D not certain. Trimming took off 0 bases at V and 7 bases at J, with 9 bases between the two ends. Per the germline V gene, CDR1 is MNHEY and CDR2 is SMNVEV (reference sequence). CDR3 length: 13 residues. Here the CDR3 reads CASSLSQRVGYTF. Here the CDR3 DNA reads TGTGCCAGCAGTTTATCGCAAAGGGTTGGCTACACCTTC.

The table lists this clone with a few counts. The V gene is TRBV7-9, the J gene TRBJ1-5; D is undetermined. Germline V CDR1 and CDR2: SEHNR, FQNEAQ (reference sequence). This CDR3 comprises 15 residues. The germline V and J ends were trimmed by 5 bases and 0 bases, with 11 bases remaining between them. The CDR3 spells CASSREGYSNQPQHF. In DNA form, the CDR3 reads TGTGCCAGCAGCCGGGAGGGATATAGCAATCAGCCCCAGCATTTT.

V gene TRBV11-2 combines with J gene TRBJ2-6; TRBD2 is a possible D gene (6 bases). Germline V lookup: CDR1 SGHAT, CDR2 FQNNGV. With 5 bases removed from V and 4 bases from J, the gap between germline ends came to 15 bases. The CDR3 spans 16 residues. CDR3 residues: CASSPRDWIGANVLTF. The CDR3 DNA reads TGTGCCAGCAGCCCCCGGGACTGGATAGGGGCCAACGTCCTGACTTTC.

This clone showed up just once. This chain uses TRBV25-1 with TRBJ2-7; D uncertain. CDR3 length equals 14 residues. Germline CDR1 MGHDK, CDR2 SYGVNS. With 6 bases removed from V and 5 bases from J, the gap between germline ends came to 17 bases. CDR3 residues: CASSPRSAWDEQYF. The CDR3 DNA reads as TGTGCCAGCAGCCCCAGAAGCGCGTGGGACGAGCAGTACTTC.

The chain recombines TRBV4-3 with TRBJ2-7; D is uncertain. Trimming cost V 1 base and J 1 base, with 14 bases left between them. Germline assignment: CDR1 LGHNA and CDR2 YSLEER. CDR3 length: 16 residues. In DNA, the CDR3 is TGCGCCAGCAGCCAAGCCGCCGACGCAGCTTCCTACGAGCAGTACTTC. The encoded protein is CASSQAADAASYEQYF.

This chain connects TRBV6-2 or TRBV6-3 to TRBJ1-4; D gene ambiguous. CDR3 length: 19 amino acids. The ends were cut back, 2 bases at V and 8 bases at J, with 27 bases in the middle. CDR1 is MNHEY, CDR2 SVGEGT, per germline. The DNA of the CDR3 is TGTGCCAGCAGTTACGACCAGATAGACGGTGGGTCTCGTGGAGAAAAACTGTTTTTT. This sequence encodes CASSYDQIDGGSRGEKLFF.

The chain combines TRBV15 with TRBJ1-1; 8 bases are a match to TRBD1. This CDR3 comprises 14 residues. V lost 6 bases to trimming and J lost 4 bases; unmatched junction nucleotides: 7. Germline V gives CDR1 LNHNV, CDR2 YYDKDF (reference sequence). In DNA, the CDR3 is TGTGCCACCAGGAGGGACAGGACGAGCACTGAAGCTTTCTTT. It codes for CATRRDRTSTEAFF.

The rearrangement uses TRBV7-9 and TRBJ2-7; D not resolved. The germline CDR1 and CDR2 sequences are SEHNR and FQNEAQ (reference sequence). The V gene lost 5 bases and the J gene lost 3 bases, with 8 bases spanning the gap. The CDR3 covers 12 residues. The CDR3 region is CASSQEYYEQYF. The DNA of the CDR3 is TGTGCCAGCAGCCAGGAATACTACGAGCAGTACTTC.

The V call is TRBV7-9, the J call TRBJ1-2; D not certain. CDR3 size: 15 residues. V lost 5 bases to trimming and J lost 8 bases, with 21 bases between them. Germline CDR1 reads SEHNR; CDR2 reads FQNEAQ (reference sequence). The CDR3 reads CASSPQASMLWGYTF. DNA for the CDR3: TGTGCCAGCAGCCCCCAGGCATCCATGTTGTGGGGCTACACCTTC.

The chain carries TRBV11-2 and TRBJ2-1; D might be TRBD1 (5 bases). V lost 7 bases and J 4 bases, leaving 17 bases between the germline ends. CDR3 length: 15 amino acids. The germline CDR1 and CDR2 sequences are SGHAT and FQNNGV. This CDR3 is CASTTGQGLYNEQFF. The CDR3 DNA sequence: TGTGCCAGCACCACTGGCCAGGGTTTGTACAATGAGCAGTTCTTC.

This chain joins TRBV27 and TRBJ1-2, with D perhaps TRBD1 (5 bases). V shed 5 bases and J shed 3 bases, with 22 bases lying between them. The CDR3 is 17 residues long. CDR1 and CDR2 from the germline V gene are MNHEY and SMNVEV (reference sequence). The CDR3 region has the DNA TGTGCCAGCAGTCCCCGGGCAGTGGGGGTAAGAGACTATGGCTACACCTTC. It codes for CASSPRAVGVRDYGYTF.

The chain combines TRBV19 with TRBJ2-2; D is unresolved. V lost 0 bases, J lost 2 bases, and 10 bases lay in between. The CDR3 covers 16 residues. Germline lookup yields CDR1 LNHDA and CDR2 SQIVND (reference sequence). CDR3 residues: CASSIDPPANTGELFF. The CDR3 DNA follows: TGTGCCAGTAGTATAGATCCCCCGGCAAACACCGGGGAGCTGTTTTTT.

The chain uses TRBV7-2 and TRBJ2-5; a possible D gene is TRBD2 (7 bases). V was clipped by 0 bases and J by 7 bases, with 15 bases between them. This CDR3 region has 15 residues. CDR1 is SGHTA, CDR2 FQGNSA, per germline. This CDR3 is CASSLALGRGGTQYF. DNA for the CDR3: TGTGCCAGCAGCTTAGCGCTAGGGAGGGGGGGGACCCAGTACTTC.

As for this clone: At the DNA level, this CDR3 is encoded by other sequences in the same sample as well. This chain links TRBV27 with TRBJ1-5; no definite D call. In germline, CDR1 is MNHEY, CDR2 SMNVEV (reference sequence). The V end lost 2 bases, the J end lost 1 base, and 6 bases lay between the germline ends. The length of the CDR3 is 14 residues. As DNA, the CDR3 is TGTGCCAGCAGTTTAGGAGGGAGCAATCAGCCCCAGCATTTT. Translating it yields CASSLGGSNQPQHF.

This clone has a handful of counts. The chain joins TRBV28 to TRBJ1-5; D is uncertain. Germline CDR1 is MDHEN and CDR2 is SYDVKM. The V end was cut by 6 bases, the J end by 3 bases, with 18 bases between. The CDR3 sequence is 16 residues long. The CDR3 nucleotides read TGTGCCAGCAGACCATCAAATAAAGGGCACAATCAGCCCCAGCATTTT. Its translation is CASRPSNKGHNQPQHF.

The chain couples TRBV14 to TRBJ1-6; TRBD1 matches 9 bases. Unmatched junction bases numbered 13, after V lost 4 bases and J lost 3 bases. The CDR3 has 19 amino acids. Germline V gene lookup returns CDR1 SGHDN and CDR2 FVKESK. CDR3 region: CASSLWQGQGEHYNSPLHF. For the CDR3, the DNA is TGTGCCAGCAGCCTTTGGCAGGGACAGGGTGAACACTATAATTCACCCCTCCACTTT.

The chain couples TRBV5-6 to TRBJ1-4; no reliable D call. The V end was cut by 1 base, the J end by 13 bases, with 14 bases between. Germline V gives CDR1 SGHDT, CDR2 YYEEEE. The CDR3 loop spans 13 amino acids. The CDR3 sequence is CASSLWSLEGLFF. The CDR3 coding sequence is TGTGCCAGCAGCTTGTGGTCACTCGAGGGACTGTTTTTT.

The chain uses TRBV3-1 (or the pseudogene TRBV3-2) and TRBJ2-2; 7 bases match TRBD2. Germline loops: CDR1 LGHDT, CDR2 YNNKEL (reference sequence). The CDR3 covers 13 residues. V shed 7 bases, J shed 6 bases, and the junction held 5 bases outside the gene matches. CDR3 coding DNA: TGTGCCAGCAACCCTCGGGGGGCCGGGGAGCTGTTTTTT. This encodes CASNPRGAGELFF.